This T cell receptor (beta chain) was sequenced during a study of blood T cells in healthy people across ages. The authors ran a second PCR of 7 to 11 cycles using a sample-barcoded 5' primer and a J-beta primer mix. TCRdb used MiXCR to reprocess the 5' RACE reads, holding one entry per CDR3 protein. The sample shows about a million distinct CDR3 sequences, roughly half of them seen only once. Trimming stripped 5 bases from V and 4 bases from J, with 13 bases between. The CDR3 spans 14 residues. Germline V gives CDR1 SGHTA, CDR2 FQGNSA. The chain combines TRBV7-2 with TRBJ2-3; no clear D gene. The clonotype comes from a woman aged 55-70 years in good health. The sequencing input was blood. The chain's CDR3 is CASSPKRLADTQYF. The CDR3 nucleotides read TGTGCCAGCAGCCCGAAGAGACTTGCAGATACGCAGTATTTT.